This T cell receptor (beta chain) is from a study of shared clonotypes between healthy human individuals. Across the whole study: The study used three CD4 naive, three CD4 memory, two CD8 naive and one CD8 memory plate per donor. General study results and limits: Among non-shared clonotypes, generation probabilities were lower than among those shared by all four donors.

On this clone itself: Its antigen is not identified.

Everyone who donated was a Caucasian adult who lived in Nashville, Tennessee. Original methodology: Owing to the provision of junction-only sequences devoid of quality scores by immunoSEQ, filtering differed. Assay used: immunoSEQ multiplex PCR; TCRdb lists only in-frame clones, some missing. Clone size and V and J calls were adopted from that table, with D and trimming inferred from the DNA. There are some 2 million clones in the sample; 90% to 95% occur only once, and 0.13% lies in the top ten. The CDR3 totals 17 residues. After removal of 0 bases from V and 10 bases from J, the junction contained 6 bases not matched to a gene. Germline-derived CDR1 and CDR2 are WNHNN and SYGVQD (reference sequence).

This TCR came from a man aged 18 to 30 in good health. Source material: naive CD4+ T cells sorted from blood. The sample's subset: CD45RA+ positively selected. This sequence joins TRBV10-1 and TRBJ2-1; 16 nucleotides agree with TRBD2. This chain's CDR3 is CASSESGLAGGPREQFF. CDR3 sequence (DNA): TGCGCCAGCAGTGAGTCGGGACTAGCGGGAGGGCCCCGGGAGCAGTTCTTC.